This record covers a single T cell receptor (beta chain). Germline CDR1 is SGHRS and CDR2 is YFSETQ. V lost 1 base, J lost 1 base, and 11 bases stayed unmatched. The CDR3 runs to 17 residues. The data are from a study of blood T cell repertoires in COVID-19. Study as a whole: Sources were T cells, B-cell-depleted T cells, or PBMCs; the material itself was cDNA or gDNA.

In the original analysis: From reference gene primer amplification, estimates of nucleated cell counts were derived. Clones were read by immunoSEQ multiplex PCR, and TCRdb kept only the in-frame ones, dropping some. That table gives V, J and clone size, and the DNA gave D and trimming. The data contain some 83,000 clones, around 88% of them singletons. The TCR comes from a man aged 60 to 69 with acute or convalescent COVID-19. The chain couples TRBV5-1 to TRBJ2-7; 7 nucleotides agree with TRBD1. Material for sequencing was peripheral blood. Written as DNA, the CDR3 is TGCGCCAGCAGCTTGTACAGGGGAAGGGTTGAATCCTACGAGCAGTACTTC. Translating gives CASSLYRGRVESYEQYF.